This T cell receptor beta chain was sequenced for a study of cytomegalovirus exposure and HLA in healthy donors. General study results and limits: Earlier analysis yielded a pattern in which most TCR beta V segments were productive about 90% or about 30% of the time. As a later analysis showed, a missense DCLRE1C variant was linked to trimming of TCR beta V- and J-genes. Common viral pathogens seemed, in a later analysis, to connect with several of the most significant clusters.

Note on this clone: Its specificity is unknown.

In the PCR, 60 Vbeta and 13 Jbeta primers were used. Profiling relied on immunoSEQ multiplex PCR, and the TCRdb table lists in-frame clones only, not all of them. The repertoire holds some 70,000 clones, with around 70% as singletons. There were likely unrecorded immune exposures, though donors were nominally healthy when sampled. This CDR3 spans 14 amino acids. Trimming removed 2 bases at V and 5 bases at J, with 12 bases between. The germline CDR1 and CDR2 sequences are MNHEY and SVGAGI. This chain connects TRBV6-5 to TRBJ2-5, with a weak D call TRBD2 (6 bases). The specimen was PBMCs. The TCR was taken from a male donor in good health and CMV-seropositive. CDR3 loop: CASSYDGGRETQYF. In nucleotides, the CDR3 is TGTGCCAGCAGTTACGACGGGGGTCGGGAGACCCAGTACTTC.